This T cell receptor (beta chain) was profiled in a study of blood T cell repertoires in COVID-19. Per the original data handling: Reference gene primer amplification gave nucleated cell count estimates. The method was immunoSEQ multiplex PCR; TCRdb's version includes in-frame clones alone and lacks a portion of them. That table supplies the V and J calls and clone size; D and trimming were determined from the DNA. The top ten clones hold roughly 0.25% of a sample with some 670,000 clones, just under 90% of them seen once. The sequence was collected from a woman aged 18 to 35 with acute or convalescent COVID-19. Sequenced: peripheral blood.

In nucleotides, the CDR3 is TGTGCCAGCAGCTTAGGGCGCGGGGGAACTACCTACGAGCAGTACTTC. Its protein product is CASSLGRGGTTYEQYF. The chain links TRBV7-2 to TRBJ2-7; 7 nucleotides align to TRBD2. This CDR3 spans 16 amino acids. Germline V gene lookup returns CDR1 SGHTA and CDR2 FQGNSA. V dropped 1 base and J dropped 2; count of bases not matched to a gene: 8.